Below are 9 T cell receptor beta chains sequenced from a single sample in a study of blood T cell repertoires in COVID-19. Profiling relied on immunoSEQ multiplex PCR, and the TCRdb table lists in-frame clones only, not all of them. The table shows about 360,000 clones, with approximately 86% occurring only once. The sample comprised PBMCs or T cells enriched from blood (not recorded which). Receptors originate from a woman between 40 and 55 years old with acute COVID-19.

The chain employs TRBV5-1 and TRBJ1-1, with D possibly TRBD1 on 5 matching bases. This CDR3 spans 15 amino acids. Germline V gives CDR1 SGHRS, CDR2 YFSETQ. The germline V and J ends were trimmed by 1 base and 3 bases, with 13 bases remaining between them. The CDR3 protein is CASSLFLTGDTEAFF. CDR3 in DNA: TGCGCCAGCAGCTTGTTCTTAACAGGTGACACTGAAGCTTTCTTT.

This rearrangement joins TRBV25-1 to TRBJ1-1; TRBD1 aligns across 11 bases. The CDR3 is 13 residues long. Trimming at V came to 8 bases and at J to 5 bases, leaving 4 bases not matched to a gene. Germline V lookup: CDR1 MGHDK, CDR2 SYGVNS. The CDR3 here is CASGRDRGTEAFF. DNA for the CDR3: TGTGCCAGCGGCCGGGACAGGGGGACTGAAGCTTTCTTT.

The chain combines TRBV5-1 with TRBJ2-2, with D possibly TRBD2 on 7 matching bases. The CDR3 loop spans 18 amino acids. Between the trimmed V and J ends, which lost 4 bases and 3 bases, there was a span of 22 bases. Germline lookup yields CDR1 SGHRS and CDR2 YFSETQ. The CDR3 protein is CASSLPSSGGPHTGELFF. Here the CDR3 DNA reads TGCGCCAGCAGCCTACCTAGTTCCGGGGGGCCCCACACCGGGGAGCTGTTTTTT.

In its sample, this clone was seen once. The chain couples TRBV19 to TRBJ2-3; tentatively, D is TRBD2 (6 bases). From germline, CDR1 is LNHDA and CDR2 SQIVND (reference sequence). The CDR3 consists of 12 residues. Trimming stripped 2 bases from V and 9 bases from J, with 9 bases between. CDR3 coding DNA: TGTGCCAGTAGTATACCGGGACTCACGCAGTATTTT. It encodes CASSIPGLTQYF.

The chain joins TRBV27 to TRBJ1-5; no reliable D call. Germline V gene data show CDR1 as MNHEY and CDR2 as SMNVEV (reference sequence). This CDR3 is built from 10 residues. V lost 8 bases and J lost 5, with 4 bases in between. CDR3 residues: CASPDQPQHF. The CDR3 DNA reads TGTGCCAGCCCGGATCAGCCCCAGCATTTT.

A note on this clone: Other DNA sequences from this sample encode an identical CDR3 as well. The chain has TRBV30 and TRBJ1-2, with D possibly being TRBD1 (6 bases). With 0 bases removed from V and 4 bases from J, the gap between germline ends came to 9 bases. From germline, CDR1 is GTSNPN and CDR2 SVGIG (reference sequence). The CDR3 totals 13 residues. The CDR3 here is CAWSVGGGYGYTF. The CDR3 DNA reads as TGTGCCTGGAGTGTAGGGGGTGGCTATGGCTACACCTTC.

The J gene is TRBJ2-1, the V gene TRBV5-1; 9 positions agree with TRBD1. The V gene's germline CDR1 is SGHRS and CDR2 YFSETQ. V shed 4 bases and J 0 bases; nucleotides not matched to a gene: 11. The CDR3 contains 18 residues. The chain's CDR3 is CASSRRDPGQGSYNEQFF. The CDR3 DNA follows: TGCGCCAGCAGCCGCAGAGACCCGGGACAGGGCTCCTACAATGAGCAGTTCTTC.

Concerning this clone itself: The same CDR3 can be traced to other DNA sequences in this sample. This CDR3 is CASSLEGVDGYTF. The DNA of the CDR3 is TGCGCCAGCAGCTTGGAGGGGGTGGATGGCTACACCTTC. The genes are TRBV5-1 and TRBJ1-2; D is possibly TRBD1 (6 bases). V lost 0 bases and J lost 6, with 9 bases in between. Germline assignment: CDR1 SGHRS and CDR2 YFSETQ. The CDR3 has 13 amino acids.

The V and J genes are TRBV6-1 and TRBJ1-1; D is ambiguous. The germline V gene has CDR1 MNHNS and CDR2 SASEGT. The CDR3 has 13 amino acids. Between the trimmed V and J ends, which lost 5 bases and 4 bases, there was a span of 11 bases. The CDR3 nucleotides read TGTGCCAGCAGTTTTTTGCTAGGCACTGAAGCTTTCTTT. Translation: CASSFLLGTEAFF.